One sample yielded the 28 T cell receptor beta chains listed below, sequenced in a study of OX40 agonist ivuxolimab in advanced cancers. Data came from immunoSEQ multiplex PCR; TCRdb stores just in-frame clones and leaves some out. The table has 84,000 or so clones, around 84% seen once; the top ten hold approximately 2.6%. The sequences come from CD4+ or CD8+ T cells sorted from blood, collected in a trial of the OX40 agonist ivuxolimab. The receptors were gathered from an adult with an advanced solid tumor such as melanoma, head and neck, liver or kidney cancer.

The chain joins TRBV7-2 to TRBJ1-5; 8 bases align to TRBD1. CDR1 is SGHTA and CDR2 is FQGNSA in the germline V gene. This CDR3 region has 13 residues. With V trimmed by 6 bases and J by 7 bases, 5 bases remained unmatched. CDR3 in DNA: TGTGCCAGCAGTCCACAGGGGGAGCAGCCCCAGCATTTT. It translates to CASSPQGEQPQHF.

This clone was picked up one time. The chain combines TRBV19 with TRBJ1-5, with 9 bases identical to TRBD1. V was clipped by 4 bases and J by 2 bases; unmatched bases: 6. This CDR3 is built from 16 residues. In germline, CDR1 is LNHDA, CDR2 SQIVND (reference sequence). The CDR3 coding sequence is TGTGCCAGTAGTAGCACAGGGGGCGAGGGCAATCAGCCCCAGCATTTT. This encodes CASSSTGGEGNQPQHF.

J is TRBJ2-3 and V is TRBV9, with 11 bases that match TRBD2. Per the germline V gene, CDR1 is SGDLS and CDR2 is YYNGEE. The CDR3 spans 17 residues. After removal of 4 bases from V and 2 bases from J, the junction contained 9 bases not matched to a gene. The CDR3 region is CASSPLGTSGSTDTQYF. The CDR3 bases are TGTGCCAGCAGCCCGCTTGGGACTAGCGGCTCCACAGATACGCAGTATTTT.

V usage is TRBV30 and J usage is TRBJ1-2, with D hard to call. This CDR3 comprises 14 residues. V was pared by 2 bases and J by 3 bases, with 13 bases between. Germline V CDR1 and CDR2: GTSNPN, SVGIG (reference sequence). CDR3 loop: CAWSPTGRDYGYTF. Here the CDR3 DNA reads TGTGCCTGGAGTCCTACGGGGAGAGACTATGGCTACACCTTC.

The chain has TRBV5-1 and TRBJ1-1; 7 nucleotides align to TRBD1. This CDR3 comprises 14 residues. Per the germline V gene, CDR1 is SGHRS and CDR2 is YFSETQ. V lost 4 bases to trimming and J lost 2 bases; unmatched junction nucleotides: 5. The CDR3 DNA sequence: TGCGCCAGCAGCCGGGACAGATCTAACACTGAAGCTTTCTTT. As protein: CASSRDRSNTEAFF. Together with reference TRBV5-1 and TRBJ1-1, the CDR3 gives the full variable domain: KAGVTQTPRYLIKTRGQQVTLSCSPISGHRSVSWYQQTPGQGLQFLFEYFSETQRNKGNFPGRFSGRQFSNSRSEMNVSTLELGDSALYLCASSRDRSNTEAFFGQGTRLTVV.

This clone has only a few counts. CDR3 nucleotide sequence: TGTGCCTGGAGTGTATCAGTGGTTTCGGTCTTCTTT. This gives the protein CAWSVSVVSVFF. The chain carries TRBV30 and TRBJ1-1; no clear D gene. Trimming cost V 0 bases and J 14 bases, with 16 bases left between them. Germline CDR1 GTSNPN, CDR2 SVGIG (reference sequence). This CDR3 is 12 amino acids long. The full variable domain, its missing parts supplied by reference TRBV30 and TRBJ1-1, is SQTIHQWPATLVQPVGSPLSLECTVEGTSNPNLYWYRQAAGRGLQLLFYSVGIGQISSEVPQNLSASRPQDRQFILSSKKLLLSDSGFYLCAWSVSVVSVFFGQGTRLTVV.

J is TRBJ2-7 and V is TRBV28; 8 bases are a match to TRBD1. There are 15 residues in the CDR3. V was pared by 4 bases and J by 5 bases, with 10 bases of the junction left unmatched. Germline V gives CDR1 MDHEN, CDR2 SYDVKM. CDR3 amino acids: CASSSLTGDRNEQYF. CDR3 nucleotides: TGTGCCAGCAGTTCACTCACAGGGGACAGGAACGAGCAGTACTTC.

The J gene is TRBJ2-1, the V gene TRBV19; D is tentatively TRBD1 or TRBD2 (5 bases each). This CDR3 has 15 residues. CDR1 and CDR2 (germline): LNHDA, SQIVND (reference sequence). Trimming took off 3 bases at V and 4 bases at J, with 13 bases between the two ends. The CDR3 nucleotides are TGTGCCAGTAGTATCGGGCAGGGAGTTTACAATGAGCAGTTCTTC. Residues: CASSIGQGVYNEQFF.

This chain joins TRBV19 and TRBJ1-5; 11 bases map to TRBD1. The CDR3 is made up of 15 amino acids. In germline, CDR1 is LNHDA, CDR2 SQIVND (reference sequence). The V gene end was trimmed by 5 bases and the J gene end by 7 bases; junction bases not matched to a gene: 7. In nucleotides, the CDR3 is TGTGCCAGTAGTCCCCGGACAGGGGGCGGGCAGCCCCAGCATTTT. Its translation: CASSPRTGGGQPQHF.

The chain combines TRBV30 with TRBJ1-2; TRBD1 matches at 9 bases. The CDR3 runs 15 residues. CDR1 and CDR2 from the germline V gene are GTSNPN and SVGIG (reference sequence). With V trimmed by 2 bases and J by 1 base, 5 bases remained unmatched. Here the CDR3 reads CAWSSRQGDNYGYTF. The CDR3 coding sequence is TGTGCCTGGAGTTCCCGACAGGGGGATAACTATGGCTACACCTTC.

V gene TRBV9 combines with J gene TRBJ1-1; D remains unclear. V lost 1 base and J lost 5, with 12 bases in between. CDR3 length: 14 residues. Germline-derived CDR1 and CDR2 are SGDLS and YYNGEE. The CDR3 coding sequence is TGTGCCAGCAGCGTATCTTGGGGAGGGACTGAAGCTTTCTTT. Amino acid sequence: CASSVSWGGTEAFF.

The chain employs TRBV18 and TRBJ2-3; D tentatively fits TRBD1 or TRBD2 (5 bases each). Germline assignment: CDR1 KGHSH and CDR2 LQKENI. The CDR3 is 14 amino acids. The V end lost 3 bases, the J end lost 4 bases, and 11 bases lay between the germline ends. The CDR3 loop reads CASSPGTGSDTQYF. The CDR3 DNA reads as TGTGCCAGCTCACCCGGGACCGGTTCAGATACGCAGTATTTT.

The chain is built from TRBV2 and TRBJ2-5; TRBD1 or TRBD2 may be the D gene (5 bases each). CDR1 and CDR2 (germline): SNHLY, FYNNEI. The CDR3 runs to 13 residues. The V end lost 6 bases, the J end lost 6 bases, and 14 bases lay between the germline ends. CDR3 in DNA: TGTGCCAGCAGCGCCGGGACGACAAAGACCCAGTACTTC. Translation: CASSAGTTKTQYF.

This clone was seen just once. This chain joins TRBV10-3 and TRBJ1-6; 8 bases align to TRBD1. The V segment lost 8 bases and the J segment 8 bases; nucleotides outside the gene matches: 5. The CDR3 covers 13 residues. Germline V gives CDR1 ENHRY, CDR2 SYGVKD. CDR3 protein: CAIQGQGDSPLHF. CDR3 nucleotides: TGTGCCATCCAAGGACAGGGTGATTCACCCCTCCACTTT.

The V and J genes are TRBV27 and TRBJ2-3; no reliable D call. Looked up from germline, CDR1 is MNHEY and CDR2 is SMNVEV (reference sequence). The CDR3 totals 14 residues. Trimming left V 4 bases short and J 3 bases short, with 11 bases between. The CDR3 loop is CASSSYFRTDTQYF. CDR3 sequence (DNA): TGTGCCAGCAGTTCCTACTTTCGTACAGATACGCAGTATTTT.

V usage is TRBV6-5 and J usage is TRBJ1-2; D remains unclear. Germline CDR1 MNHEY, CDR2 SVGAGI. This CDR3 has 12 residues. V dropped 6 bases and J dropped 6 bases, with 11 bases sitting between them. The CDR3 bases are TGTGCCAGCAGAGGACCTAAGAATGGCTACACCTTC. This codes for CASRGPKNGYTF.

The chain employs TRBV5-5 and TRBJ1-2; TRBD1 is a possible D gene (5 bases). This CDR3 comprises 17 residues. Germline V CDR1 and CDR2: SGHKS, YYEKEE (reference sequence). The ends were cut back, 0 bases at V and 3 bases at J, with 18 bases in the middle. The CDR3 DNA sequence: TGTGCCAGCAGCTTGGGAGCGGGGCAGCCGGGCTACTATGGCTACACCTTC. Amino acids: CASSLGAGQPGYYGYTF.

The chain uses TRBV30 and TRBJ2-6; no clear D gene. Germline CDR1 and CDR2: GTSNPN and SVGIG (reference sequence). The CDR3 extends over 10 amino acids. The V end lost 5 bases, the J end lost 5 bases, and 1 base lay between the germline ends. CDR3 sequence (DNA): TGTGCCTGGCGGGCCAACGTCCTGACTTTC. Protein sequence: CAWRANVLTF.

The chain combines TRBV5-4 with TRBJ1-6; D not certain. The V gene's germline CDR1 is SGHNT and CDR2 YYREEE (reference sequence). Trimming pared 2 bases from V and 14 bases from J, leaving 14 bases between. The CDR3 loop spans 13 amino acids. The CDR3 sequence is CASSFSNGTTLHF. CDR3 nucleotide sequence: TGTGCCAGCAGCTTTAGTAACGGCACAACCCTCCACTTT. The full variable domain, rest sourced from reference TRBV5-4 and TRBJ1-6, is ETGVTQSPTHLIKTRGQQVTLRCSSQSGHNTVSWYQQALGQGPQFIFQYYREEENGRGNFPPRFSGLQFPNYSSELNVNALELDDSALYLCASSFSNGTTLHFGNGTRLTVT.

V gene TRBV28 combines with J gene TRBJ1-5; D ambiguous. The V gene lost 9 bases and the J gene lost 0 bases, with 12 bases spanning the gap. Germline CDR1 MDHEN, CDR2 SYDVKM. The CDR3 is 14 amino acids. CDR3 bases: TGTGCCAGTCAGACCGCTCATAGCAATCAGCCCCAGCATTTT. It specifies CASQTAHSNQPQHF.

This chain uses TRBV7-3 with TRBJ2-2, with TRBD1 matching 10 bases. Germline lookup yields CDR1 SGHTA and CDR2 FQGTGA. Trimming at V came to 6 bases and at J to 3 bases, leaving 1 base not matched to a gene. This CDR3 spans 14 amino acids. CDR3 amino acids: CASRGTGDTGELFF. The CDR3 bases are TGTGCCAGCAGAGGGACAGGGGACACCGGGGAGCTGTTTTTT.

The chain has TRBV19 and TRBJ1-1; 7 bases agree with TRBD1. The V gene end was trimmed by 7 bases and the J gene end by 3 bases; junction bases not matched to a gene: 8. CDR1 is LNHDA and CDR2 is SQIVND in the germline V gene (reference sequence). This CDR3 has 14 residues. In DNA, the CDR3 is TGTGCCAGTATTTACAGGGGTAGGGACACTGAAGCTTTCTTT. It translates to CASIYRGRDTEAFF.

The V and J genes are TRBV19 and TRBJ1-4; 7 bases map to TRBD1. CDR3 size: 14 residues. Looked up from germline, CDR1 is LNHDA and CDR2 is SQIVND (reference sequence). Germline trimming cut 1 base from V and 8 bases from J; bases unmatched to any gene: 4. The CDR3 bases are TGTGCCAGTAGTATAGTCGGACAGGCAGAAAAACTGTTTTTT. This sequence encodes CASSIVGQAEKLFF.

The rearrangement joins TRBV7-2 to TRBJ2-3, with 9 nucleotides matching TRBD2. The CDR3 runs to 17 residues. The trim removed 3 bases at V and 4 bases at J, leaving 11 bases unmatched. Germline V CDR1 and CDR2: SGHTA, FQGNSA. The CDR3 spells CASSLGAAGGIADTQYF. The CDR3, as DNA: TGTGCCAGCAGCTTGGGGGCAGCGGGGGGTATCGCAGATACGCAGTATTTT.

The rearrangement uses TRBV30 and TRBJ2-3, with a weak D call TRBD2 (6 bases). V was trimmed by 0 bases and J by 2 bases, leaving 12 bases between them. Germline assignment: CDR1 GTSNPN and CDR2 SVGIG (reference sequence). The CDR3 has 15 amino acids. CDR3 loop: CAWSVGTLVTDTQYF. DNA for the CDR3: TGTGCCTGGAGTGTAGGGACTTTAGTCACAGATACGCAGTATTTT.

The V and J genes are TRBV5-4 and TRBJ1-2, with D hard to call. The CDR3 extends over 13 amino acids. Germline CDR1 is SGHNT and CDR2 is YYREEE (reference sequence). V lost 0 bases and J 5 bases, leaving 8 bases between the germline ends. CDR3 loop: CASSLDGRYGYTF. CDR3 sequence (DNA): TGTGCCAGCAGCTTGGACGGTAGATATGGCTACACCTTC.

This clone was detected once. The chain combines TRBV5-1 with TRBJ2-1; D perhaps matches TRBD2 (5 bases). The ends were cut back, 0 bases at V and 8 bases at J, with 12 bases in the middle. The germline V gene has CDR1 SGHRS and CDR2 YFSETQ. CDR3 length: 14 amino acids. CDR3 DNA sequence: TGCGCCAGCAGCTTGGGTCCTAGCAGCGATGAGCAGTTCTTC. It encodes CASSLGPSSDEQFF.

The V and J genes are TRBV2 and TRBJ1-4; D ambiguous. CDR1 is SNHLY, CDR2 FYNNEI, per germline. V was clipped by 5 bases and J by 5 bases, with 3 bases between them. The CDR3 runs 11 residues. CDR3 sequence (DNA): TGTGCCAGCAGTTCCAATGAAAAACTGTTTTTT. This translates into CASSSNEKLFF.